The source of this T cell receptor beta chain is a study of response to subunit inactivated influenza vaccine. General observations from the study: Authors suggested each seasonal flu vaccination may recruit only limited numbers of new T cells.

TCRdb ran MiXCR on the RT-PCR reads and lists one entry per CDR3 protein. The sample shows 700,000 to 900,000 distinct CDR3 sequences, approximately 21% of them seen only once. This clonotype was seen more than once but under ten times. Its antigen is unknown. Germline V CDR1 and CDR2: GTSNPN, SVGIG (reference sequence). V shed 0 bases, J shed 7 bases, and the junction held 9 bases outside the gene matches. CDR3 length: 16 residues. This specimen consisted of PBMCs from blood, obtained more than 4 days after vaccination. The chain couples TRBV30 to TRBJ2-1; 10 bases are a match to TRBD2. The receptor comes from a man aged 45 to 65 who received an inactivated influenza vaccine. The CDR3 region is CAWSVGLAANGNEQFF. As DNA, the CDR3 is TGTGCCTGGAGTGTAGGACTAGCGGCAAACGGGAATGAGCAGTTCTTC.